This T cell receptor (beta chain) was sequenced for a study of blood T cell repertoires in COVID-19. Study at large: Acute-phase and convalescent COVID-19 samples originated in the United States, Italy and Spain. Sources were T cells, B-cell-depleted T cells, or PBMCs; the material itself was cDNA or gDNA.

CDR3 length: 17 amino acids. Germline values: CDR1 SGHTA, CDR2 FQGNSA. Germline trimming cut 3 bases from V and 6 bases from J; bases unmatched to any gene: 13. Per the original methods: Amplification from reference gene primers served as the basis for estimated nucleated cell counts. Clones were sequenced by immunoSEQ multiplex PCR, and TCRdb holds only the in-frame ones, with some missing. The DNA was the basis for D and trimming; V, J and clone size are from that table. The sample holds 140,000 to 150,000 clones; about 88% are singletons and the top ten take 2.3%. The clonotype was recovered from a human donor in a cohort sampled during active COVID-19. V usage is TRBV7-2 and J usage is TRBJ2-1; 8 bases match TRBD2. The sequencing sample was made of peripheral blood. The CDR3 reads CASSLRLARGTFNEQFF. CDR3 DNA: TGTGCCAGCAGCTTGCGACTAGCGCGAGGGACGTTCAATGAGCAGTTCTTC.